These 7 T cell receptor beta chains originate from one sample sequenced in a study of chronic HIV infection and antiretroviral therapy. TCRdb processed the 5' RACE reads anew with MiXCR; each CDR3 protein has one entry. The sample has just over 30,000 distinct CDR3 sequences, over 7% seen once; the top ten hold under 3%. Sequenced: peripheral blood. The source of these receptors is an adult who had HIV and had not received antiretroviral therapy, or was an uninfected healthy control (not recorded which).

In its sample, this clonotype was seen a few times. CDR3 nucleotide sequence: TGTGCCAGCAGCTTCGGTGGTGACAGGGAAGCTTTCTTT. It is translated as CASSFGGDREAFF. This rearrangement joins TRBV5-4 to TRBJ1-1; the D gene is possibly TRBD1 (6 bases). Germline V CDR1 and CDR2: SGHNT, YYREEE (reference sequence). The ends were cut back, 2 bases at V and 8 bases at J, with 13 bases in the middle. CDR3 length: 13 amino acids. The full variable domain, its missing parts supplied by reference TRBV5-4 and TRBJ1-1, is ETGVTQSPTHLIKTRGQQVTLRCSSQSGHNTVSWYQQALGQGPQFIFQYYREEENGRGNFPPRFSGLQFPNYSSELNVNALELDDSALYLCASSFGGDREAFFGQGTRLTVV.

This clonotype was seen many times. This chain uses TRBV5-1 with TRBJ1-4; D gene uncertain. The CDR3 totals 15 residues. V was clipped by 4 bases and J by 0 bases, with 10 bases between them. Germline assignment: CDR1 SGHRS and CDR2 YFSETQ. CDR3 nucleotide sequence: TGCGCCAGCAGCAAGGACGGATCAACTAATGAAAAACTGTTTTTT. Residues: CASSKDGSTNEKLFF.

The genes are TRBV29-1 and TRBJ1-1, with TRBD1 identical over 7 bases. The CDR3 covers 14 residues. V shed 6 bases, J shed 4 bases, and the junction held 11 bases outside the gene matches. The germline V gene encodes CDR1 SQVTM and CDR2 ANQGSEA. In nucleotides, the CDR3 is TGCAGCGTGGCCGGGACAGCTCAGGGCACTGAAGCTTTCTTT. This gives the protein CSVAGTAQGTEAFF.

This clonotype was found many times. The chain recombines TRBV4-2 with TRBJ1-2, with TRBD1 identical over 8 bases. Germline loops: CDR1 LGHNA, CDR2 YNFKEQ. The V and J ends lost 0 bases and 4 bases, in that order; junction bases with no gene match: 4. The CDR3 loop spans 15 amino acids. CDR3 DNA sequence: TGTGCCAGCAGCCAAGATTCAGGGGGCCTCTATGGCTACACCTTC. It specifies CASSQDSGGLYGYTF.

This clonotype was seen at least ten times. This chain uses TRBV9 with TRBJ1-2; D may be TRBD1 (5 bases). V shed 4 bases and J shed 0 bases, with 13 bases lying between them. There are 15 residues in the CDR3. Germline V gene sequence: CDR1 SGDLS, CDR2 YYNGEE. The CDR3 nucleotides read TGTGCCAGCAGCATGGACACCCCAGCTAACTATGGCTACACCTTC. Its translation is CASSMDTPANYGYTF. The full variable domain, in which reference TRBV9 and TRBJ1-2 provide the parts outside the CDR3, is DSGVTQTPKHLITATGQRVTLRCSPRSGDLSVYWYQQSLDQGLQFLIQYYNGEERAKGNILERFSAQQFPDLHSELNLSSLELGDSALYFCASSMDTPANYGYTFGSGTRLTVV.

This clonotype was seen many times. This chain joins TRBV20-1 and TRBJ2-7; 9 bases are shared with TRBD2. This CDR3 has 14 amino acids. V shed 6 bases and J 2 bases; nucleotides not matched to a gene: 8. The germline CDR1 and CDR2 sequences are DFQATT and SNEGSKA (reference sequence). In nucleotides, the CDR3 is TGCAGTGCCAAACAAGCGGGAGGCACCTACGAGCAGTACTTC. It encodes CSAKQAGGTYEQYF.

This sequence joins TRBV11-2 and TRBJ2-6; 14 nucleotides align to TRBD2. This CDR3 contains 18 residues. Germline lookup yields CDR1 SGHAT and CDR2 FQNNGV. J gave up 2 bases and V 5 bases, and 5 bases lay outside the gene matches. Written as DNA, the CDR3 is TGTGCCAGCAGCCCCCGACTAGCGGGAGGGGCTGGGGCCAACGTCCTGACTTTC. Its protein product is CASSPRLAGGAGANVLTF.